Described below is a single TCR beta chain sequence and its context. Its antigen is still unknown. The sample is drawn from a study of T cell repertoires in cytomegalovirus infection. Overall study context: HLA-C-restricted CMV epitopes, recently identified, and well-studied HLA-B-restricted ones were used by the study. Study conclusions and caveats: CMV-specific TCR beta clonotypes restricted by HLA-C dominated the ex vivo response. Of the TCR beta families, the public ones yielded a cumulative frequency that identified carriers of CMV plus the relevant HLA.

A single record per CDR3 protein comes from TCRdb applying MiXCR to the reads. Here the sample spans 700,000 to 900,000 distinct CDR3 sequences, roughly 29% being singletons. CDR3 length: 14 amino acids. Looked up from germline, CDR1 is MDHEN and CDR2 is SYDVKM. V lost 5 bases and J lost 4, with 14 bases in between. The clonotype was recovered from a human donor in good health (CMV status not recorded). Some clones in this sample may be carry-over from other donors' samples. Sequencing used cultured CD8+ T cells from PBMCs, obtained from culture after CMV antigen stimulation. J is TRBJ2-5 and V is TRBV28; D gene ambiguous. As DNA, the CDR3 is TGTGCCAGCAGTCCCCAGTCTTGGCCAGAGACCCAGTACTTC. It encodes CASSPQSWPETQYF. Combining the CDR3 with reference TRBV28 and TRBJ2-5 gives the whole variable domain DVKVTQSSRYLVKRTGEKVFLECVQDMDHENMFWYRQDPGLGLRLIYFSYDVKMKEKGDIPEGYSVSREKKERFSLILESASTNQTSMYLCASSPQSWPETQYFGPGTRLLVL.